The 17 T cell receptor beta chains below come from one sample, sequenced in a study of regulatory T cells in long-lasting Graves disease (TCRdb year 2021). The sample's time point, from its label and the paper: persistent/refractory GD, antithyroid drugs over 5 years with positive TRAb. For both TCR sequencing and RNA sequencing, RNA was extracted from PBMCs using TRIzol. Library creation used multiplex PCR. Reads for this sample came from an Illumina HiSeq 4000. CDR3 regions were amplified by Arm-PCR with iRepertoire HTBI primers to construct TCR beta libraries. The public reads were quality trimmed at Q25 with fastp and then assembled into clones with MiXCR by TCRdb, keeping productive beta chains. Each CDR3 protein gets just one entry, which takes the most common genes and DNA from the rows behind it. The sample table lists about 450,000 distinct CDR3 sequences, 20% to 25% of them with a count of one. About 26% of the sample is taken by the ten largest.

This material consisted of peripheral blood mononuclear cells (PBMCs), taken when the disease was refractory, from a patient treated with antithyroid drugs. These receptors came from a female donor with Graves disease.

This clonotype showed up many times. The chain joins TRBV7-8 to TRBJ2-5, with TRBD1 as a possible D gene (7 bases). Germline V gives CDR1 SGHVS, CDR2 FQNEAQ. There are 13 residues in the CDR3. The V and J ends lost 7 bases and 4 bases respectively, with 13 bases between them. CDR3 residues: CASIHRGGETQYF. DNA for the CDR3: TGTGCCAGCATCCACAGGGGAGGAGAGACCCAGTACTTC.

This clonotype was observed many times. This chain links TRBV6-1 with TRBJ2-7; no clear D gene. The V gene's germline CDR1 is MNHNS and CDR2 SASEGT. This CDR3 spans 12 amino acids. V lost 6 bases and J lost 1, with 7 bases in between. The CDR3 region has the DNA TGTGCCAGCAGCCAAGATTCCTACGAGCAGTACTTC. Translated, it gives CASSQDSYEQYF.

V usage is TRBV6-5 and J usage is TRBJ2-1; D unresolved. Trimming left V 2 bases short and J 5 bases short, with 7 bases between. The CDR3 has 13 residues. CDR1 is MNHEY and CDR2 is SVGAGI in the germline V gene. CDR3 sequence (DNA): TGTGCCAGCAGTTACGGCAGAAACAATGAGCAGTTCTTC. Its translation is CASSYGRNNEQFF.

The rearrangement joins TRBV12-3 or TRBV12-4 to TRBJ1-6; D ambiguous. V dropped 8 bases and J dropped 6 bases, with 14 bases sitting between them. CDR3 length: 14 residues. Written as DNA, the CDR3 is TGTGCCAGCGCGTCGGAGGCCGGTAATTCACCCCTCCACTTT. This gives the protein CASASEAGNSPLHF.

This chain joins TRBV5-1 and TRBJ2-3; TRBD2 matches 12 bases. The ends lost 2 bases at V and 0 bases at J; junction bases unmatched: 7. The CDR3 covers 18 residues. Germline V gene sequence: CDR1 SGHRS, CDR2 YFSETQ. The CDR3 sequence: CASSLTLAGGRSTDTQYF. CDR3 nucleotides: TGCGCCAGCAGCTTAACACTAGCGGGGGGAAGGAGCACAGATACGCAGTATTTT.

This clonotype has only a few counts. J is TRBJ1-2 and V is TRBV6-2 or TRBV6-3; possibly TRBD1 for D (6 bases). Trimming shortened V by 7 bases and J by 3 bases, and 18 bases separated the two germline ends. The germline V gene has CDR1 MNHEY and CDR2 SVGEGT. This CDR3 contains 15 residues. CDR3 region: CASNSGQLADYGYTF. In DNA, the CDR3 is TGTGCCAGCAACTCCGGACAGCTAGCGGACTATGGCTACACCTTC.

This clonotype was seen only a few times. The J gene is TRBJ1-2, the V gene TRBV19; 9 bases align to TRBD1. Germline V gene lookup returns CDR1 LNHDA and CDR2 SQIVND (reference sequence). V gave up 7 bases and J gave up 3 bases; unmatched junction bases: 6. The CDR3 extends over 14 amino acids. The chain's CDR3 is CASKQGAQDYGYTF. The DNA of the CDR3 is TGTGCCAGTAAACAGGGGGCGCAGGACTATGGCTACACCTTC. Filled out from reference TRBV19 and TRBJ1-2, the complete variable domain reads DGGITQSPKYLFRKEGQNVTLSCEQNLNHDAMYWYRQDPGQGLRLIYYSQIVNDFQKGDIAEGYSVSREKKESFPLTVTSAQKNPTAFYLCASKQGAQDYGYTFGSGTRLTVV.

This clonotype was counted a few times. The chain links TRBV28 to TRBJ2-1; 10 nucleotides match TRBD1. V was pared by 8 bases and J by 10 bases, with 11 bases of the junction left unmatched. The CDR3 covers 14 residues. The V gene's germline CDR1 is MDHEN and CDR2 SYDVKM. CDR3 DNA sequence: TGTGCCAGCGGGCGACAGGGGGCGCGACCGGAGCAGTTCTTC. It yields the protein CASGRQGARPEQFF.

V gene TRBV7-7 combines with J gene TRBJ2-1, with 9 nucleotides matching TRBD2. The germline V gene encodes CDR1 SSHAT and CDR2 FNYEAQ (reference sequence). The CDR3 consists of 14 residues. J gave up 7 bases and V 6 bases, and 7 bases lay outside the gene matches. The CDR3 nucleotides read TGTGCCAGCAGTCTTAGCGGGAGTGTGAATGAGCAGTTCTTC. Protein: CASSLSGSVNEQFF.

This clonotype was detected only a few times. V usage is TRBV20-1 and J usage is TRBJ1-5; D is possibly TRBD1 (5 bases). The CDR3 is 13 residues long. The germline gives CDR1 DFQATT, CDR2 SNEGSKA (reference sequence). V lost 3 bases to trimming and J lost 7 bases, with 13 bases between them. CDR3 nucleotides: TGCAGTGCTAGTAAAGGGGTCGACCAGCCCCAGCATTTT. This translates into CSASKGVDQPQHF.

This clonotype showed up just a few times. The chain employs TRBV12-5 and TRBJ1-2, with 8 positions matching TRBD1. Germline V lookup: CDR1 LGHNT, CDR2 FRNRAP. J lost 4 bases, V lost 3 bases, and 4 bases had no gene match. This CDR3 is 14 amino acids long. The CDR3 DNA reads TGTGCTAGTGGTTTTTCAGGGGGCCTCTATGGCTACACCTTC. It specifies CASGFSGGLYGYTF.

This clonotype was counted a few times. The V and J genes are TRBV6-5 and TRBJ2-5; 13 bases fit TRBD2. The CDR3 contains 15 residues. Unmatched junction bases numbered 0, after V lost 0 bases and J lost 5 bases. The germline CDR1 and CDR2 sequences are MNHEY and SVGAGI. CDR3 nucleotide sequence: TGTGCCAGCAGTTACTCACTAGCGGGAGGGGAGACCCAGTACTTC. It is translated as CASSYSLAGGETQYF.

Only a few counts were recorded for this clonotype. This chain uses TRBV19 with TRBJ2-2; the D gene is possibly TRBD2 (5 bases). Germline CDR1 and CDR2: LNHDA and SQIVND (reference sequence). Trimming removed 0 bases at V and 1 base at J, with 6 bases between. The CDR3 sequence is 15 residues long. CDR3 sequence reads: CASSIDGMNTGELFF. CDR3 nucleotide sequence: TGTGCCAGTAGTATAGACGGGATGAACACCGGGGAGCTGTTTTTT.

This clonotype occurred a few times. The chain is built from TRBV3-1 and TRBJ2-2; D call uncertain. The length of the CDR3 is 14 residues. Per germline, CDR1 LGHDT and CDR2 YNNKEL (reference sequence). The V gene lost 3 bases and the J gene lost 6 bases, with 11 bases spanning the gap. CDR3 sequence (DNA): TGTGCCAGCAGCCAGCGGACGGTCGCCGGGGAGCTGTTTTTT. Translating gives CASSQRTVAGELFF.

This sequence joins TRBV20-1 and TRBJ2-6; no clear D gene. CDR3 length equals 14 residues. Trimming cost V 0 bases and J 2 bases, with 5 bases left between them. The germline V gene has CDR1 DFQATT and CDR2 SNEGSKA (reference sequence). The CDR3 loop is CSARDGAGANVLTF. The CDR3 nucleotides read TGCAGTGCTAGAGATGGGGCTGGGGCCAACGTCCTGACTTTC.

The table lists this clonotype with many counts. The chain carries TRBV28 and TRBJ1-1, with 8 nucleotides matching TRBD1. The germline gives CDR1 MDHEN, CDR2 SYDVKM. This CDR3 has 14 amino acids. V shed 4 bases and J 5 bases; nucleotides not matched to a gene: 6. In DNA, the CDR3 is TGTGCCAGCAGTTCCAGGGGGCGAAGGACTGAAGCTTTCTTT. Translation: CASSSRGRRTEAFF.

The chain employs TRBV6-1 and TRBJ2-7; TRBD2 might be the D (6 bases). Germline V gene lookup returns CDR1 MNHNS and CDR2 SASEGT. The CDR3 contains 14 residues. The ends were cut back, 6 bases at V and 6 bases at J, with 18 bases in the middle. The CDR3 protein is CASRTGTFPSEQYF. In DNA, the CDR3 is TGTGCCAGCAGAACCGGGACTTTCCCAAGCGAGCAGTACTTC.